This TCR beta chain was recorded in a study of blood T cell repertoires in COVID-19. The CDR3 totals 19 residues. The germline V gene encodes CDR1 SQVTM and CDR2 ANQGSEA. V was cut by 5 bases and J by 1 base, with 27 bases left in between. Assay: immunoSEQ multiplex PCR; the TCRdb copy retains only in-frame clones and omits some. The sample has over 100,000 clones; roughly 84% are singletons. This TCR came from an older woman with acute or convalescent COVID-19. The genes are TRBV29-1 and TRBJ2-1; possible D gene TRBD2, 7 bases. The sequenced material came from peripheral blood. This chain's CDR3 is CSVLGARGSGGRSYNEQFF. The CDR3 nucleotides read TGCAGCGTTTTAGGGGCCAGGGGTTCCGGGGGGCGATCCTACAATGAGCAGTTCTTC.